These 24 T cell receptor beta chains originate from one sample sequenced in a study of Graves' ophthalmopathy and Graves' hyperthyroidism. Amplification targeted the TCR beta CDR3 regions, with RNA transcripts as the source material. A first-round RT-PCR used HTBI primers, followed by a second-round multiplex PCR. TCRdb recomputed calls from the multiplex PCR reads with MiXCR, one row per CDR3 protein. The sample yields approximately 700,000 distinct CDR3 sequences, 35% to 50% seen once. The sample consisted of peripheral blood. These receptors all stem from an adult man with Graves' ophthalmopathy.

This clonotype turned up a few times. This CDR3 reads CSARVPQLGTYEQYF. DNA for the CDR3: TGCAGTGCTAGAGTCCCCCAGCTCGGGACCTACGAGCAGTACTTC. The V call is TRBV20-1, the J call TRBJ2-7; maybe TRBD2 (5 bases). V gave up 1 base and J gave up 2 bases, with 15 bases separating them. CDR3 length equals 15 residues. Germline lookup yields CDR1 DFQATT and CDR2 SNEGSKA (reference sequence).

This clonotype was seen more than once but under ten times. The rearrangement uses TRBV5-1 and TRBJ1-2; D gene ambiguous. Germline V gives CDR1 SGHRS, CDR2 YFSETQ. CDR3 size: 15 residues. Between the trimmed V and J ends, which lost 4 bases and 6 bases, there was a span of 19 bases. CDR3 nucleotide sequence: TGCGCCAGCAGCACCACAGAGTTCGGAAGGAATGGCTACACCTTC. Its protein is CASSTTEFGRNGYTF.

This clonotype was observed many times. CDR3 DNA: TGTGCCAGCAGCCCCGGGGGAGATGGCTACACCTTC. Protein sequence: CASSPGGDGYTF. The chain links TRBV7-9 to TRBJ1-2; weak D call: TRBD1 (5 bases). The ends were cut back, 5 bases at V and 6 bases at J, with 10 bases in the middle. The CDR3 runs 12 residues. Germline loops: CDR1 SEHNR, CDR2 FQNEAQ (reference sequence).

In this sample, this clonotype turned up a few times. CDR3 sequence: CASSEKTGAYEQYF. The DNA of the CDR3 is TGTGCCAGCAGTGAAAAGACAGGGGCCTACGAGCAGTACTTC. The rearrangement uses TRBV6-4 and TRBJ2-7, with TRBD1 identical over 8 bases. Germline CDR1 reads MRHNA; CDR2 reads SNTAGT. Trimming removed 3 bases from V and 2 bases from J; junction bases left unmatched: 3. The CDR3 totals 14 residues.

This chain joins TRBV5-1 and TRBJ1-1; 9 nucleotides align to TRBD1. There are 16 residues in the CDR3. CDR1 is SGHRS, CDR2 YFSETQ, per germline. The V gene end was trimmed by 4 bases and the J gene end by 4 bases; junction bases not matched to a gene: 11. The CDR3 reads CASSTKPGQGSTEAFF. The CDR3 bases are TGCGCCAGCAGCACCAAACCGGGACAGGGATCCACTGAAGCTTTCTTT.

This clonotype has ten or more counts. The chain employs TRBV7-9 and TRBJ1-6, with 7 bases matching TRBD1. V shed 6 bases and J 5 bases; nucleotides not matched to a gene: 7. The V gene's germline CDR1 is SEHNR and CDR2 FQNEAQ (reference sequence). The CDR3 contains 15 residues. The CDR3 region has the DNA TGTGCCAGCAGAGGTGCCGGGACAGATAATTCACCCCTCCACTTT. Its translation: CASRGAGTDNSPLHF.

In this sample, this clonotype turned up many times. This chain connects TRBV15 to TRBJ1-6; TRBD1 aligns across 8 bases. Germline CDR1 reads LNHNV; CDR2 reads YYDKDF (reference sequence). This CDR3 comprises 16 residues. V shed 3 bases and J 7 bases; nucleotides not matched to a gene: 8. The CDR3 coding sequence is TGTGCCACCAGCAGGCCTTACACAGGGGGGAATTCACCCCTCCACTTT. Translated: CATSRPYTGGNSPLHF.

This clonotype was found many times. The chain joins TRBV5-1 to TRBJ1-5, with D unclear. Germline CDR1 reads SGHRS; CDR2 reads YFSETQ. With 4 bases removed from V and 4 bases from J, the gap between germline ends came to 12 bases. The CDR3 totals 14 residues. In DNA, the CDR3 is TGCGCCAGCAGCGCGGACGGTCAAAATCAGCCCCAGCATTTT. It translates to CASSADGQNQPQHF.

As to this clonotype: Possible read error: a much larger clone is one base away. DNA for the CDR3: TGTGCCAGCAGCCCAATTAGGGACAGGGTTAAGGAGGCCCAGTACTTC. Translated: CASSPIRDRVKEAQYF. This sequence joins TRBV7-2 and TRBJ2-5, with 9 bases aligning to TRBD1. The CDR3 length is 16 residues. Unmatched junction bases numbered 16, after V lost 5 bases and J lost 9 bases. Germline V gene sequence: CDR1 SGHTA, CDR2 FQGNSA.

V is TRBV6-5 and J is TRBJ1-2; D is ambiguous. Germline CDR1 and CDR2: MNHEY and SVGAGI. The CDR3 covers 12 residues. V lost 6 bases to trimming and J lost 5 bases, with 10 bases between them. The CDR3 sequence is CASSTDQYGYTF. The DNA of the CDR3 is TGTGCCAGCAGCACCGACCAATATGGCTACACCTTC.

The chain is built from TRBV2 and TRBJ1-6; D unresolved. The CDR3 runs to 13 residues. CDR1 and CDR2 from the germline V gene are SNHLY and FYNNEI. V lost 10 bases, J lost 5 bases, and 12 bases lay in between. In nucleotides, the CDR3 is TGTGCCACGGCGGCGGGAAATAATTCACCCCTCCACTTT. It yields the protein CATAAGNNSPLHF.

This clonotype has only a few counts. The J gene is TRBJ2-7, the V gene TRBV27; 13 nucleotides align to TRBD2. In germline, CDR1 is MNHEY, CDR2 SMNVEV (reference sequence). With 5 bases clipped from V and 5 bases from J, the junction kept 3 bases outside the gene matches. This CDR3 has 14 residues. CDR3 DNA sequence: TGTGCCAGCAGTACTAGCGGGAGGGCCCACGAGCAGTACTTC. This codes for CASSTSGRAHEQYF.

CDR3 region: CASSIYLPPRGNQPQHF. The DNA for the CDR3 is TGTGCCAGCAGCATATATCTCCCACCGAGGGGAAATCAGCCCCAGCATTTT. The chain combines TRBV2 with TRBJ1-5, with D tentatively TRBD1 (5 bases). V was clipped by 6 bases and J by 4 bases, with 22 bases between them. CDR3 size: 17 residues. Germline CDR1 reads SNHLY; CDR2 reads FYNNEI.

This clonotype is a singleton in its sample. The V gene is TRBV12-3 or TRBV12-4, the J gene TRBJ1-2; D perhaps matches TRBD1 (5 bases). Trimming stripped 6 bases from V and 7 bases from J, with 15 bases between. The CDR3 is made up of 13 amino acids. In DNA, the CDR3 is TGTGCCAGCAGCCCGTCCCAGGGAGGTGGCTACACCTTC. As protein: CASSPSQGGGYTF.

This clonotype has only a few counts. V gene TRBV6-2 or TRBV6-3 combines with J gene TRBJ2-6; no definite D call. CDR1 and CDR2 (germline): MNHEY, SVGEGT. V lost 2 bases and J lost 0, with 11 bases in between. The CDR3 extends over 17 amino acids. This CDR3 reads CASSYGYGDSGANVLTF. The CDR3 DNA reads TGTGCCAGCAGTTACGGGTACGGAGACTCTGGGGCCAACGTCCTGACTTTC.

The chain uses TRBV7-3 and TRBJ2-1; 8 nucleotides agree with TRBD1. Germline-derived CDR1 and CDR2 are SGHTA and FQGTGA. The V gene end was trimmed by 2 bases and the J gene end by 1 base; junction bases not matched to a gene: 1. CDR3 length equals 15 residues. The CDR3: CASSLGTGSYNEQFF. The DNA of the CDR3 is TGTGCCAGCAGCTTAGGGACAGGTTCCTACAATGAGCAGTTCTTC.

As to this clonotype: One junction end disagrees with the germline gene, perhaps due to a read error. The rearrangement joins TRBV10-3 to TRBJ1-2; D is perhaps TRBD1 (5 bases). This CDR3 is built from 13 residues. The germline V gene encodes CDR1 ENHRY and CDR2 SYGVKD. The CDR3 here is CATSITGPHGYTF. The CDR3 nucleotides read TGTGCCACCAGTATAACGGGACCCCATGGCTACACCTTC.

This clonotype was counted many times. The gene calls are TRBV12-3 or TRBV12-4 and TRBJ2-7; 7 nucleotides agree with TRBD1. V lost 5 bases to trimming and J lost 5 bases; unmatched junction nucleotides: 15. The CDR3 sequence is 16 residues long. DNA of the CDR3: TGTGCCAGCAGTAGACCAACCAGGACAGGAGTGGACGAGCAGTACTTC. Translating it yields CASSRPTRTGVDEQYF.

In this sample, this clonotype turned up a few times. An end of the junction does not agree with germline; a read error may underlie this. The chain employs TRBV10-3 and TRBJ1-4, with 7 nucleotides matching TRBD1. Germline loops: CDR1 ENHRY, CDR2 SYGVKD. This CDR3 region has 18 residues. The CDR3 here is CASSYHSGQTTTNEKLFF. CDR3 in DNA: TGTGCCAGCAGTTACCATTCGGGACAGACCACAACTAATGAAAAACTGTTTTTT.

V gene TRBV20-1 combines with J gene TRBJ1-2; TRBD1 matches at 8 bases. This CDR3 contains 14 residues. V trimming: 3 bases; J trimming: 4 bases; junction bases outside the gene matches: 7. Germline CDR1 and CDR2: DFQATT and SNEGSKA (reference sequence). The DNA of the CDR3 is TGCAGTGCTAGGACAGGGGTTAGCCTCTATGGCTACACCTTC. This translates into CSARTGVSLYGYTF.

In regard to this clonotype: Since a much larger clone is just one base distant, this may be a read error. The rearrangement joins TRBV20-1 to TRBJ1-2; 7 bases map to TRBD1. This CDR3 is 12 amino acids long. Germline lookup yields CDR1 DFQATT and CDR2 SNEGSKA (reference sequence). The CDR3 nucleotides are TGCAGTGCGGGACAGAACAACTATAGCTACACCTTC. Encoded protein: CSAGQNNYSYTF.

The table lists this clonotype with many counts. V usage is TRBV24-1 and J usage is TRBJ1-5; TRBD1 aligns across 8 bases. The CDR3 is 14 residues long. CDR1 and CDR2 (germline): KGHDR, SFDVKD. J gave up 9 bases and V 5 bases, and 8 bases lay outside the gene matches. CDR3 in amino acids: CATSAGTGSGPQHF. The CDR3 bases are TGTGCCACCAGTGCCGGGACAGGCTCCGGGCCCCAGCATTTT.

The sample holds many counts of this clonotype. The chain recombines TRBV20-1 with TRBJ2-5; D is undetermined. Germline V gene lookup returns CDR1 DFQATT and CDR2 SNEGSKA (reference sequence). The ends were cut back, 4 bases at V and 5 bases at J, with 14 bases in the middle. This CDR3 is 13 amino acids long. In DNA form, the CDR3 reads TGCAGTGCTACTACAGTCAGAAAGGAGACCCAGTACTTC. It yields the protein CSATTVRKETQYF.

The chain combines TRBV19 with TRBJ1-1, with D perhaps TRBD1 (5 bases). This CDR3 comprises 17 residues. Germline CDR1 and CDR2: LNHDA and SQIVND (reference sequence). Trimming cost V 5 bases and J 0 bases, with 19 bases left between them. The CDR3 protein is CASSWGSLKYLNTEAFF. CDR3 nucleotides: TGTGCCAGTAGTTGGGGGAGTTTAAAATATTTGAACACTGAAGCTTTCTTT.